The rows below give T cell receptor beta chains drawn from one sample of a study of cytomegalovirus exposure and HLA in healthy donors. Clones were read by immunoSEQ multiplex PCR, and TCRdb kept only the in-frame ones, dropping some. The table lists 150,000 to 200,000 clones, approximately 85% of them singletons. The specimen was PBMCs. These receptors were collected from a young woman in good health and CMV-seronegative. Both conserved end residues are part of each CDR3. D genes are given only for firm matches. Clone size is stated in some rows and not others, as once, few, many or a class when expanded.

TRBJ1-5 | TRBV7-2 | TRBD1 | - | TGTGCCAGCAGCTTAGTCCCGGGACAGAGCGAACCCCAGCATTTT | CASSLVPGQSEPQHF
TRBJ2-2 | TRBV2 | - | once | TGTGCCAGCAGTGTGTCCTACACCGGGGAGCTGTTTTTT | CASSVSYTGELFF
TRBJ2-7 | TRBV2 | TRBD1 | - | TGTGCCAGCCGCTCCCAGGGGGCTGTCTACGAGCAGTACTTC | CASRSQGAVYEQYF
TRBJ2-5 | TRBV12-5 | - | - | TGTGCTAGTGGCCTCGGCAGGGTCGAGACCCAGTACTTC | CASGLGRVETQYF
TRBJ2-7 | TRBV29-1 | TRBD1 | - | TGCAGCGGGCAATCAGGACAGGGCGGGCAGTACTTC | CSGQSGQGGQYF
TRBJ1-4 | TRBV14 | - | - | TGTGCCAGCAGCCAAGGCGCGGGGGCTTATAATGAAAAACTGTTTTTT | CASSQGAGAYNEKLFF
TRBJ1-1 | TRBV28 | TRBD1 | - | TGTGCCAGCAGGACAGGGGGCGCCCTGAACACTGAAGCTTTCTTT | CASRTGGALNTEAFF
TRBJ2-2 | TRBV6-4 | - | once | TGTGCCAGCAGTGACTCGGAGGGATCCGGGGAGCTGTTTTTT | CASSDSEGSGELFF
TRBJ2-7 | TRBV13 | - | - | TGTGCCAGCAGCTCTCTCGGCGAGCAGTACTTC | CASSSLGEQYF
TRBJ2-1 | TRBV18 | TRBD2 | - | TGTGCCAGCTCCCAGGGGACTAGCGGGATGAATGAGCAGTTCTTC | CASSQGTSGMNEQFF
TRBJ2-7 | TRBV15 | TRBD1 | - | TGTGCCACCAGCAGAGGGACAGGGGGCAGATCCTACGAGCAGTACTTC | CATSRGTGGRSYEQYF
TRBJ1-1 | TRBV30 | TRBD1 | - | TGTGCCTGTCGCCGGGACAGGGGGACTGAAGCTTTCTTT | CACRRDRGTEAFF
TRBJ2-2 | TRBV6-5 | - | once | TGTGCCAGCAGTAGGGGACACAACACCGGGGAGCTGTTTTTT | CASSRGHNTGELFF
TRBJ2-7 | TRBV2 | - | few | TGTGCCAGCAGTGGAGGGTTGGGCGAGCAGTACTTC | CASSGGLGEQYF
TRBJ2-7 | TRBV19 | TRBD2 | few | TGTGCCAGTAGTATAGAGGAGGGAGGGCCCTACGAGCAGTACTTC | CASSIEEGGPYEQYF
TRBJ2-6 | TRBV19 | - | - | TGTGCCAGTAGTACGGGTTCTGGGGCCAACGTCCTGACTTTC | CASSTGSGANVLTF
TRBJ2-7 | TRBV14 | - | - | TGTGCCAGCAGCCCCGGGGGAGGATACGAGCAGTACTTC | CASSPGGGYEQYF
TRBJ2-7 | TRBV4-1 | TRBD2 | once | TGCGCCAGCAGCAATCATCATAAGCGGGGGTCCTACGAGCAGTACTTC | CASSNHHKRGSYEQYF
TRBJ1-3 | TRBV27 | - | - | TGTGCCAGCAGTTTTGAGGCCGGAAACACCATATATTTT | CASSFEAGNTIYF
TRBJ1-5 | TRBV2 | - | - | TGTGCCAGCAGTCTTACAGGGAATGCGGATCCGCCCCAGCATTTT | CASSLTGNADPPQHF
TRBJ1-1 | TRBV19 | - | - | TGTGCCAGTAGCTACAGGGAGGGGAACACTGAAGCTTTCTTT | CASSYREGNTEAFF
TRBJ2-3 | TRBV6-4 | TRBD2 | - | TGTGCCAGCAGTGTGACTAGCGGGGGGGGAGATACGCAGTATTTT | CASSVTSGGGDTQYF